The 5 T cell receptor beta chains presented below share a single source sample, sequenced in a study of shared clonotypes between healthy human individuals. TCRdb's copy holds only in-frame clones and misses some; the assay was immunoSEQ multiplex PCR. The sample has more than 850,000 clones, about 80% seen once. Input material: memory CD4+ T cells from PBMCs. Subset in this sample: CD45RA-negative fraction. The receptors were gathered from a young man in good health. Some clones in this sample may be carry-over from other donors' samples.

V usage is TRBV10-3 and J usage is TRBJ1-2; D gene uncertain. The V gene lost 8 bases and the J gene lost 2 bases, with 12 bases spanning the gap. The CDR3 is 13 amino acids. Looked up from germline, CDR1 is ENHRY and CDR2 is SYGVKD. CDR3 sequence: CAIRPGQNYGYTF. CDR3 nucleotide sequence: TGTGCCATCCGGCCGGGTCAGAACTATGGCTACACCTTC.

The sample holds a few counts of this clone. The V and J genes are TRBV28 and TRBJ2-1; 9 bases are shared with TRBD2. The V gene's germline CDR1 is MDHEN and CDR2 SYDVKM. The length of the CDR3 is 15 residues. The V gene end was trimmed by 5 bases and the J gene end by 3 bases; junction bases not matched to a gene: 5. The DNA for the CDR3 is TGTGCCAGCAGTCGACTAGCGGCGCTCTACAATGAGCAGTTCTTC. The encoded protein is CASSRLAALYNEQFF.

V gene TRBV4-3 combines with J gene TRBJ2-4; D is uncertain. Germline CDR1 is LGHNA and CDR2 is YSLEER. The CDR3 contains 17 residues. V dropped 4 bases and J dropped 3 bases, with 19 bases sitting between them. This chain's CDR3 is CASSPLPRRALKNIQYF. CDR3 DNA sequence: TGCGCCAGCAGCCCCCTCCCCCGCCGGGCTCTCAAAAACATTCAGTACTTC.

The chain recombines TRBV18 with TRBJ2-7, with 10 bases aligning to TRBD1. The V gene end was trimmed by 2 bases and the J gene end by 6 bases; junction bases not matched to a gene: 4. The CDR3 covers 14 residues. Germline CDR1 is KGHSH and CDR2 is LQKENI. The CDR3 region is CASSPGTGVPEQYF. In DNA form, the CDR3 reads TGTGCCAGCTCACCAGGGACAGGGGTGCCCGAGCAGTACTTC. Together with reference TRBV18 and TRBJ2-7, the CDR3 gives the full variable domain: NAGVMQNPRHLVRRRGQEARLRCSPMKGHSHVYWYRQLPEEGLKFMVYLQKENIIDESGMPKERFSAEFPKEGPSILRIQQVVRGDSAAYFCASSPGTGVPEQYFGPGTRLTVT.

J is TRBJ1-2 and V is TRBV20-1, with D maybe TRBD1 (6 bases). The CDR3 is 9 amino acids. V was cut by 6 bases and J by 10 bases, with 9 bases left in between. The V gene's germline CDR1 is DFQATT and CDR2 SNEGSKA (reference sequence). CDR3 sequence reads: CSAPGDYTF. DNA of the CDR3: TGCAGTGCCCCAGGGGACTACACCTTC.